The text below deals with one TCR beta chain. Generated by immunoSEQ multiplex PCR, the TCRdb table keeps only in-frame clones and is missing some. Here the sample spans some 77,000 clones, 70% to 90% being singletons. This sample was taken from a study of control samples from healthy donors and cancer patients. V was pared by 3 bases and J by 5 bases, with 13 bases of the junction left unmatched. The germline V gene has CDR1 MRHNA and CDR2 SNTAGT. The CDR3 spans 16 residues. The sequenced sample was blood. The chain recombines TRBV6-4 with TRBJ2-7, with 7 bases that match TRBD2. The origin of this receptor is a woman in her sixties in good health. The CDR3, as DNA: TGTGCCAGCAGTGAATTGGGCGGGAGTGGATTAGACGAGCAGTACTTC. Its translation is CASSELGGSGLDEQYF.